Given below is one T cell receptor (beta chain) in context. Its antigen remains unidentified. TCRdb analysed the 5' RACE reads with MiXCR anew, one entry per CDR3 protein. The sample lists fewer than 350,000 distinct CDR3 sequences; under 20% were seen once. These data are taken from a study of T-cell memory formation after mild COVID-19. Overall study: The two donors had largely donor-specific TCR clusters. Broader study findings: Pre-infection memory carried some responding clones, suggesting that cross-reactive memory joined.

The V gene lost 0 bases and the J gene lost 4 bases, with 14 bases spanning the gap. The germline gives CDR1 MGHRA, CDR2 YSYEKL. This CDR3 has 16 residues. The clonotype was recovered from a man between 18 and 35 years old who had mild COVID-19 (a few samples of this study predate the infection). Cell type and time point are not known. The chain links TRBV4-1 to TRBJ2-3; D possibly corresponds to TRBD1 (5 bases). The sequenced sample was PBMCs or a T cell subset sorted from them (not recorded which). The CDR3 loop is CASSQDQSAGPDTQYF. The CDR3 DNA is TGCGCCAGCAGCCAAGACCAATCGGCAGGGCCAGATACGCAGTATTTT.